The 8 T cell receptor beta chains given below trace back to one sample, sequenced in a study of tumor-infiltrating lymphocytes in localized non-small cell lung cancer. Only in-frame clones appear in the TCRdb table, and some are missing; sequencing was by immunoSEQ multiplex PCR. In the table there are just under 30,000 clones, roughly 88% of which are singletons. The sequenced sample consisted of lung tumor tissue. Every receptor here comes from a human donor with non-small cell lung cancer.

The V and J genes are TRBV29-1 and TRBJ1-2, with 10 bases lining up with TRBD1. CDR1 is SQVTM and CDR2 is ANQGSEA in the germline V gene. With 1 base clipped from V and 4 bases from J, the junction kept 9 bases outside the gene matches. The CDR3 runs to 16 residues. The CDR3 protein is CSVEGTGTGALYGYTF. The DNA for the CDR3 is TGCAGCGTTGAAGGTACCGGGACAGGGGCCCTCTATGGCTACACCTTC.

The rearrangement links TRBV5-1 to TRBJ2-3; 7 bases agree with TRBD2. V shed 5 bases and J 2 bases; nucleotides not matched to a gene: 14. CDR1 and CDR2 from the germline V gene are SGHRS and YFSETQ. This CDR3 spans 17 amino acids. The CDR3 loop reads CASRATTTSAYTDTQYF. The CDR3, as DNA: TGCGCCAGCAGAGCCACTACTACTAGCGCTTACACAGATACGCAGTATTTT. The full variable domain, its missing parts supplied by reference TRBV5-1 and TRBJ2-3, is KAGVTQTPRYLIKTRGQQVTLSCSPISGHRSVSWYQQTPGQGLQFLFEYFSETQRNKGNFPGRFSGRQFSNSRSEMNVSTLELGDSALYLCASRATTTSAYTDTQYFGPGTRLTVL.

The rearrangement uses TRBV11-3 and TRBJ2-6; 8 nucleotides agree with TRBD1. The germline gives CDR1 SGHNT, CDR2 YENEEA. V lost 7 bases and J lost 4; bases outside the gene matches: 12. The CDR3 is 17 amino acids. The CDR3 here is CASTPGQEKPGANVLTF. Written as DNA, the CDR3 is TGTGCCAGCACGCCGGGACAGGAAAAACCCGGGGCCAACGTCCTGACTTTC.

V usage is TRBV9 and J usage is TRBJ2-4; TRBD1 is a possible D gene (6 bases). CDR1 SGDLS and CDR2 YYNGEE come from the germline V gene. The CDR3 is 15 residues long. Trimming left V 4 bases short and J 0 bases short, with 11 bases between. The chain's CDR3 is CASSQGSIAKNIQYF. The CDR3 DNA reads TGTGCCAGCAGCCAGGGGAGCATAGCCAAAAACATTCAGTACTTC.

This chain joins TRBV4-1 and TRBJ2-1, with a possible D match to TRBD2 (5 bases). V lost 3 bases and J lost 4, with 25 bases in between. The CDR3 spans 19 residues. Germline V lookup: CDR1 MGHRA, CDR2 YSYEKL. This chain's CDR3 is CASSQSGYGLADPYNEQFF. In DNA form, the CDR3 reads TGCGCCAGCAGCCAGTCGGGGTACGGACTGGCAGACCCTTACAATGAGCAGTTCTTC.

The CDR3 sequence is CASSLVRGTMGDEQFF. CDR3 in DNA: TGTGCCAGCAGCTTGGTTAGGGGGACCATGGGGGATGAGCAGTTCTTC. The chain couples TRBV5-4 to TRBJ2-1; D perhaps matches TRBD1 (6 bases). The CDR3 consists of 16 residues. Trimming stripped 0 bases from V and 8 bases from J, with 18 bases between. Germline values: CDR1 SGHNT, CDR2 YYREEE (reference sequence).

V gene TRBV29-1 combines with J gene TRBJ2-7; TRBD1 aligns across 7 bases. Germline loops: CDR1 SQVTM, CDR2 ANQGSEA. The CDR3 sequence is 12 residues long. V trimming: 8 bases; J trimming: 7 bases; junction bases outside the gene matches: 11. In DNA, the CDR3 is TGCAGCACCCGGGACAGCCAGCTTGAGCAGTACTTC. It specifies CSTRDSQLEQYF.

The V gene is TRBV19, the J gene TRBJ2-7; 7 bases match TRBD1. The CDR3 covers 15 residues. V was pared by 1 base and J by 2 bases, with 5 bases of the junction left unmatched. CDR1 and CDR2 from the germline V gene are LNHDA and SQIVND (reference sequence). In DNA, the CDR3 is TGTGCCAGTAGTATAGGACAGGGTCTTCCCTACGAGCAGTACTTC. Amino acids: CASSIGQGLPYEQYF.